This entry concerns a single T cell receptor beta chain. The data were taken from a study of blood T cells in healthy people across ages. V was clipped by 3 bases and J by 2 bases, with 14 bases between them. Germline V gene sequence: CDR1 KGHDR, CDR2 SFDVKD. The CDR3 runs 16 residues. Through a sample-barcoded 5' primer and a J-beta primer mix, a second PCR was run for about 6 to 11 cycles. All samples yielded 3 million or more CDR3-containing paired-end reads. MiXCR, applied by TCRdb to the 5' RACE reads, yields one record per CDR3 protein. There are 1.5 million to 2 million distinct CDR3 sequences in the sample; about 39% occur only once, and under 25% lies in the top ten. Every participating donor contributed about 10 milliliters of peripheral blood through a draw.

The sequence derives from a human donor in good health. This rearrangement joins TRBV24-1 to TRBJ2-3, with D perhaps matching TRBD2 (5 bases). The specimen sequenced was blood. The CDR3 DNA follows: TGTGCCACCAGTGATCCCACGGGGAAACCCACAGATACGCAGTATTTT. It encodes CATSDPTGKPTDTQYF.